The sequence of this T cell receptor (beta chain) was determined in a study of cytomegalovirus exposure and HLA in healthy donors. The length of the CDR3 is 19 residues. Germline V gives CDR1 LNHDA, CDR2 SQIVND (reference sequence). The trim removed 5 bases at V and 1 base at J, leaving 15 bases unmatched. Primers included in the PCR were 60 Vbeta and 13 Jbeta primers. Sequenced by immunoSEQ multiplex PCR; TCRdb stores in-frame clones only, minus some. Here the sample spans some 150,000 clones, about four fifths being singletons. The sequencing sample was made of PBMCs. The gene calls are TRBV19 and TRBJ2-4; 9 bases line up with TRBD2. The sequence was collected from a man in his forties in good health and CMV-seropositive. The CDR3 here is CASSQPIGGGALAKNIQYF. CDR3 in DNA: TGTGCCAGTAGTCAACCGATCGGCGGGGGGGCCTTGGCCAAAAACATTCAGTACTTC.